This TCR beta chain was identified in a study of T cells in Graves' hyperthyroidism and ophthalmopathy. The wider study: Peripheral blood specimens were obtained at initial diagnosis, prior to any treatment.

This clonotype was counted between two and nine times. V lost 8 bases and J 5 bases, leaving 1 base between the germline ends. CDR3 length: 10 residues. Germline-derived CDR1 and CDR2 are SGHVS and FQNEAQ. Researchers amplified the TCR beta CDR3 regions from RNA transcripts. First-round RT-PCR targeting the TCR CDR3 was performed with the HTBI primer set. TCRdb re-analysed the multiplex PCR reads in MiXCR, keeping a single row per CDR3 protein. The repertoire consists of more than 250,000 distinct CDR3 sequences, with around 15% occurring once and the leading ten covering 30%. With a duration under 2 months, the hyperthyroidism was newly diagnosed in patients aged 18 to 65. Every diagnosis used clinical symptoms, serum thyroxine and TRAb, thyroid ultrasound and orbital computed tomography. Out of 10 ml of fresh peripheral blood came the PBMCs.

The receptor was derived from a woman aged 45-59 years with Graves' hyperthyroidism that later progressed to Graves' ophthalmopathy. This chain links TRBV7-8 with TRBJ1-6, with unresolved D. Sequenced input: blood. DNA for the CDR3: TGTGCCAGCCATAATTCACCCCTCCACTTT. It translates to CASHNSPLHF.